The sample holds a few counts of the clone carrying this T cell receptor beta chain. The antigen remains unidentified. Built from TCR beta cDNA, the libraries had unique molecular identifiers in them. TCRdb re-derived calls from the PCR reads in MiXCR, one entry per CDR3 protein. This sample yields approximately 440,000 distinct CDR3 sequences, of which around 40% are seen a single time; 12% belongs to the top ten. Germline V CDR1 and CDR2: SQVTM, ANQGSEA. The CDR3 runs to 15 residues. The sample is drawn from a study of post-analysis software for immune sequencing data. Study findings and constraints: Strong co-clustering by F measure linked samples that shared a preparation batch. TRBV segments more frequent in patients than in controls numbered five and included TRBV5-6, TRBV5-1 and TRBV20-1.

Material for sequencing was blood. The source of this sequence is a girl between 5 and 17 years old with multiple sclerosis. V usage is TRBV29-1 and J usage is TRBJ2-5; a weak D match, TRBD1 (5 bases). The J call may be incorrect, as the DNA end agrees better with TRBJ2-7. CDR3 sequence (DNA): TGCAGCGTTGAATTGCCAGGACAAACTTCCTACGAGCAGTACTTC. This encodes CSVELPGQTSYEQYF.